This passage covers 20 T cell receptor beta chains from one sample sequenced in a study of T cell responses to AZD1222 COVID-19 vaccine. Profiled with immunoSEQ multiplex PCR; TCRdb holds only in-frame clones, not every one. The sample records about 200,000 clones, roughly nine tenths being singletons. This material consisted of peripheral blood, taken 28 days after the second AZD1222 dose. The origin of the receptors is an adult who received the AZD1222 COVID-19 vaccine.

CDR3 DNA: TGTGCCAGCAGCCAGGGGCAGGGCTATGGCTACACCTTC. Translation: CASSQGQGYGYTF. This chain joins TRBV4-2 and TRBJ1-2, with D possibly being TRBD1 (5 bases). This CDR3 has 13 residues. Germline V CDR1 and CDR2: LGHNA, YNFKEQ. The V gene lost 3 bases and the J gene lost 4 bases, with 9 bases spanning the gap.

The chain uses TRBV27 and TRBJ1-4; D ambiguous. The CDR3 consists of 14 residues. Looked up from germline, CDR1 is MNHEY and CDR2 is SMNVEV (reference sequence). V dropped 5 bases and J dropped 0 bases, with 7 bases sitting between them. The CDR3 here is CASSPLATNEKLFF. DNA of the CDR3: TGTGCCAGCAGTCCCCTTGCAACTAATGAAAAACTGTTTTTT.

The rearrangement joins TRBV18 to TRBJ2-3; perhaps D is TRBD1 or TRBD2 (5 bases each). The CDR3 extends over 15 amino acids. Germline V gives CDR1 KGHSH, CDR2 LQKENI. Trimming shortened V by 3 bases and J by 2 bases, and 12 bases separated the two germline ends. The CDR3 loop is CASSPRGVTTDTQYF. Written as DNA, the CDR3 is TGTGCCAGCTCACCTAGAGGGGTCACCACAGATACGCAGTATTTT.

The V call is TRBV5-1, the J call TRBJ2-2; possibly TRBD2 for D (5 bases). The CDR3 loop spans 15 amino acids. Germline V lookup: CDR1 SGHRS, CDR2 YFSETQ. Trimming took 3 bases from V and 3 from J, leaving 12 bases between them. CDR3 bases: TGCGCCAGCAGCTCGATGGGCGGGTACACCGGGGAGCTGTTTTTT. It specifies CASSSMGGYTGELFF.

The count of this clone is one. V usage is TRBV5-5 and J usage is TRBJ2-2; D might be TRBD1 or TRBD2, each matching 6 bases. Trimming left V 2 bases short and J 2 bases short, with 13 bases between. The CDR3 runs to 16 residues. Germline V lookup: CDR1 SGHKS, CDR2 YYEKEE (reference sequence). The CDR3 reads CASSFRGGRNTGELFF. The CDR3 DNA reads TGTGCCAGCAGCTTCAGAGGGGGGCGCAACACCGGGGAGCTGTTTTTT. Based on the CDR3 plus reference TRBV5-5 and TRBJ2-2, the full variable domain is DAGVTQSPTHLIKTRGQQVTLRCSPISGHKSVSWYQQVLGQGPQFIFQYYEKEERGRGNFPDRFSARQFPNYSSELNVNALLLGDSALYLCASSFRGGRNTGELFFGEGSRLTVL.

The V call is TRBV5-4, the J call TRBJ2-3; D unclear. V lost 0 bases and J 1 base, leaving 9 bases between the germline ends. The CDR3 runs to 15 residues. Germline values: CDR1 SGHNT, CDR2 YYREEE (reference sequence). The CDR3 nucleotides are TGTGCCAGCAGCTTGGAGGTCCGTCGCACAGATACGCAGTATTTT. Translation: CASSLEVRRTDTQYF. Combining the CDR3 with reference TRBV5-4 and TRBJ2-3 gives the whole variable domain ETGVTQSPTHLIKTRGQQVTLRCSSQSGHNTVSWYQQALGQGPQFIFQYYREEENGRGNFPPRFSGLQFPNYSSELNVNALELDDSALYLCASSLEVRRTDTQYFGPGTRLTVL.

In this sample, this clone turned up many times. The chain couples TRBV12-5 to TRBJ1-5, with D possibly being TRBD1 (5 bases). The CDR3 extends over 14 amino acids. Between the trimmed V and J ends, which lost 7 bases and 5 bases, there was a span of 15 bases. Germline V lookup: CDR1 LGHNT, CDR2 FRNRAP. The CDR3 DNA is TGTGCTAGTGCCCCCTCCAGGGCTGATCAGCCCCAGCATTTT. Translation gives CASAPSRADQPQHF.

This chain joins TRBV10-3 and TRBJ2-7; D is perhaps TRBD2 (6 bases). Germline-derived CDR1 and CDR2 are ENHRY and SYGVKD. CDR3 size: 12 residues. Deletions cut 8 bases from V and 1 base from J, with 9 bases between. In nucleotides, the CDR3 is TGTGCCATCGGAGGGGTTTCCTACGAGCAGTACTTC. Amino acid sequence: CAIGGVSYEQYF.

The genes are TRBV23-1 and TRBJ1-1, with D tentatively TRBD1 (5 bases). TRBV23-1 is an ORF, with its function uncertain. This CDR3 has 13 residues. V lost 0 bases and J lost 10, with 12 bases in between. CDR3 DNA sequence: TGCGCCAGCAGTCAATCGAAGGGGCGGTTAGCTTTCTTT. Amino acids: CASSQSKGRLAFF.

The chain couples TRBV5-1 to TRBJ2-5; D unclear. The CDR3 has 12 amino acids. Trimming left V 0 bases short and J 0 bases short, with 0 bases between. Germline CDR1 SGHRS, CDR2 YFSETQ. CDR3 protein: CASSLDQETQYF. The CDR3 DNA follows: TGCGCCAGCAGCTTGGACCAAGAGACCCAGTACTTC.

The genes are TRBV10-2 and TRBJ1-1; a possible D gene is TRBD1 (5 bases). CDR1 and CDR2 (germline): WSHSY, SAAADI. This CDR3 is 14 amino acids long. V was shortened by 1 base and J by 11 bases, with 17 bases between the two germline ends. The CDR3 coding sequence is TGCGCCAGCAGTGAGTTCGTGGGGCCGACAATGGCTTTCTTT. Translation: CASSEFVGPTMAFF.

In nucleotides, the CDR3 is TGTGCCAGCAGCTCATCAGGGGGGCCGTCCTACAATGAGCAGTTCTTC. Its protein is CASSSSGGPSYNEQFF. This chain uses TRBV7-8 with TRBJ2-1; TRBD1 might be the D (7 bases). Germline V gene lookup returns CDR1 SGHVS and CDR2 FQNEAQ. Trimming stripped 4 bases from V and 1 base from J, with 14 bases between. This CDR3 is built from 16 residues.

The rearrangement joins TRBV11-2 to TRBJ2-5, with a tentative D call TRBD1 (5 bases). Germline V gene data show CDR1 as SGHAT and CDR2 as FQNNGV. Trimming pared 5 bases from V and 4 bases from J, leaving 11 bases between. The CDR3 spans 13 residues. The CDR3 spells CASSPGQGETQYF. CDR3 DNA: TGTGCCAGCAGCCCCGGACAAGGAGAGACCCAGTACTTC.

The chain has TRBV4-1 and TRBJ2-1; 9 bases are shared with TRBD1. This CDR3 has 15 amino acids. CDR1 and CDR2 from the germline V gene are MGHRA and YSYEKL. The V and J ends lost 1 base and 6 bases, in that order; junction bases with no gene match: 4. This CDR3 reads CASSQVGTGFNEQFF. The CDR3 coding sequence is TGCGCCAGCAGCCAAGTAGGGACAGGGTTCAATGAGCAGTTCTTC.

The chain links TRBV11-2 to TRBJ2-7, with 8 nucleotides matching TRBD1. V trimming: 3 bases; J trimming: 1 base; junction bases outside the gene matches: 8. Looked up from germline, CDR1 is SGHAT and CDR2 is FQNNGV. The CDR3 has 16 amino acids. CDR3 residues: CASSFSGGVLSYEQYF. CDR3 bases: TGTGCCAGCAGCTTCTCAGGGGGCGTGTTGTCCTACGAGCAGTACTTC.

Points on this clone: Germline and junction disagree at one end, which may indicate a read error. The chain has TRBV12-3 or TRBV12-4 and TRBJ1-1; D ambiguous. The CDR3 is 11 amino acids. This CDR3 is CASSLDQTTLF. The CDR3 coding sequence is TGTGCCAGCAGTCTAGACCAAACGACCCTCTTT.

The chain uses TRBV24-1 and TRBJ1-1; TRBD1 is a possible D gene (6 bases). CDR1 KGHDR and CDR2 SFDVKD come from the germline V gene. V gave up 8 bases and J gave up 3 bases, with 12 bases separating them. This CDR3 is 13 amino acids long. CDR3: CATTGGVHTEAFF. DNA for the CDR3: TGTGCCACCACTGGGGGCGTACACACTGAAGCTTTCTTT.

This chain links TRBV28 with TRBJ2-7, with D possibly being TRBD1 (5 bases). Germline CDR1 and CDR2: MDHEN and SYDVKM. This CDR3 contains 16 residues. Trimming stripped 6 bases from V and 6 bases from J, with 24 bases between. CDR3 loop: CASRKGSASSSREQYF. For the CDR3, the DNA is TGTGCCAGCAGGAAGGGGTCGGCTAGTAGTTCTCGCGAGCAGTACTTC.

This sequence joins TRBV9 and TRBJ2-5; maybe TRBD2 (6 bases). The germline V gene encodes CDR1 SGDLS and CDR2 YYNGEE. The CDR3 length is 19 residues. V dropped 0 bases and J dropped 5 bases, with 26 bases sitting between them. The CDR3 DNA is TGTGCCAGCAGCGTAGTCCCCTCGGACTATCAGCGCCGCGGGGAGACCCAGTACTTC. It yields the protein CASSVVPSDYQRRGETQYF.

The gene calls are TRBV3-1 (or the pseudogene TRBV3-2) and TRBJ1-2; the D is unclear. The CDR3 sequence is 13 residues long. Germline loops: CDR1 LGHDT, CDR2 YNNKEL (reference sequence). V lost 4 bases to trimming and J lost 5 bases, with 11 bases between them. The CDR3 DNA reads TGTGCCAGCAGCCCGGGGTCTGGGTATGGCTACACCTTC. Its protein is CASSPGSGYGYTF.